The entry that follows covers one TCR beta chain sequence. What it binds is unknown. This entry is derived from a study of beta chain features in type 1 diabetes. Overall study results and limits: The question left open here concerned HLA type influencing TCRB rearrangement.

cDNA synthesis used the whole RNA isolate, giving expressed TCRB sequences. Clones were read by immunoSEQ multiplex PCR, and TCRdb kept only the in-frame ones, dropping some. The sample has under 900,000 clones; 15% to 20% are singletons. Germline CDR1 reads SQVTM; CDR2 reads ANQGSEA. Trimming left V 3 bases short and J 5 bases short, with 17 bases between. This CDR3 has 15 amino acids. The chain combines TRBV29-1 with TRBJ1-3; unclear D gene. The receptor comes from a woman aged 18-29 years in good health. Sequencing input: naive CD4+ T cells from blood. The CDR3 sequence: CSVEFYTSDRNTIYF. The CDR3 nucleotides are TGCAGCGTTGAGTTTTACACTTCCGACCGAAACACCATATATTTT.